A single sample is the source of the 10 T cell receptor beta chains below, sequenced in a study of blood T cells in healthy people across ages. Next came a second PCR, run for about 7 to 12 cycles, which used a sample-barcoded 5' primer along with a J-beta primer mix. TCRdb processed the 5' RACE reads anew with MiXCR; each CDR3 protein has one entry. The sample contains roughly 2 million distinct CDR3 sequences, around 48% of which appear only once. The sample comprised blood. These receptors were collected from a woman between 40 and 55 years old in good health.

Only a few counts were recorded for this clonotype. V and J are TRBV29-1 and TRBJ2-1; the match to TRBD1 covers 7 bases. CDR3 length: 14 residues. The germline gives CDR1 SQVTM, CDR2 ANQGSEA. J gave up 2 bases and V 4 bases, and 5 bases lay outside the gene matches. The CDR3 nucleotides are TGCAGCGTTGCCGGGACAGACACCTACAATGAGCAGTTCTTC. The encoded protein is CSVAGTDTYNEQFF.

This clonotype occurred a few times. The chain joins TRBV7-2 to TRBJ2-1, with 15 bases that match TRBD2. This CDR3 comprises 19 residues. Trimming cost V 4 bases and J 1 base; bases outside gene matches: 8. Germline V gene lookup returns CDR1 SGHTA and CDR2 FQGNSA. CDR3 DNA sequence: TGTGCCAGCAGCTCGGCCGGGACTAGCGGGGGGCGGTCCTACAATGAGCAGTTCTTC. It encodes CASSSAGTSGGRSYNEQFF.

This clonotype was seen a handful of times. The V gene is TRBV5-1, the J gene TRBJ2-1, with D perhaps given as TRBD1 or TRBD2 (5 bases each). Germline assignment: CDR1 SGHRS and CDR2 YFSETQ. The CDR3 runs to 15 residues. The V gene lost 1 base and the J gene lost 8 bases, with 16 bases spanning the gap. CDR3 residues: CASSLTGNRGDEQFF. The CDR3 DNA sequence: TGCGCCAGCAGCTTGACGGGAAATAGGGGAGATGAGCAGTTCTTC.

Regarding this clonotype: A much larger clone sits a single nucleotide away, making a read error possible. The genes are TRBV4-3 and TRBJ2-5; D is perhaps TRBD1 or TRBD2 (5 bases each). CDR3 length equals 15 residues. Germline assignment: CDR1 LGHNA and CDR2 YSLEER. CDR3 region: CTSSQDGTGSQTQYF. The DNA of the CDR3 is TGCACCAGCAGCCAAGATGGGACGGGGTCCCAGACCCAGTACTTC.

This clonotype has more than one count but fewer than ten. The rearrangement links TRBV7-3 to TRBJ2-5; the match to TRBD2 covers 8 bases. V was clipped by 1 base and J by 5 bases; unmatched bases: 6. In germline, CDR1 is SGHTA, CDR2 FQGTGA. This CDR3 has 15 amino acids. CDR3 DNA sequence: TGTGCCAGCAGCTTAATACCGGGGGGGTATGAGACCCAGTACTTC. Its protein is CASSLIPGGYETQYF.

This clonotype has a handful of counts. The CDR3 here is CASSPQYQTGDNEQFF. The CDR3 DNA sequence: TGTGCCAGCAGTCCCCAATATCAGACAGGGGACAATGAGCAGTTCTTC. V and J are TRBV28 and TRBJ2-1; the match to TRBD1 covers 8 bases. The germline V gene encodes CDR1 MDHEN and CDR2 SYDVKM. V lost 5 bases and J lost 5; bases outside the gene matches: 11. This CDR3 spans 16 amino acids. Combining the CDR3 with reference TRBV28 and TRBJ2-1 gives the whole variable domain DVKVTQSSRYLVKRTGEKVFLECVQDMDHENMFWYRQDPGLGLRLIYFSYDVKMKEKGDIPEGYSVSREKKERFSLILESASTNQTSMYLCASSPQYQTGDNEQFFGPGTRLTVL.

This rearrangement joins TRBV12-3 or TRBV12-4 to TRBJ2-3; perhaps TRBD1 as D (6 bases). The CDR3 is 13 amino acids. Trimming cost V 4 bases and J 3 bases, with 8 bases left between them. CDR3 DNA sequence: TGTGCCAGCAGTTGCCAGGGGACAGATACGCAGTATTTT. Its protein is CASSCQGTDTQYF.

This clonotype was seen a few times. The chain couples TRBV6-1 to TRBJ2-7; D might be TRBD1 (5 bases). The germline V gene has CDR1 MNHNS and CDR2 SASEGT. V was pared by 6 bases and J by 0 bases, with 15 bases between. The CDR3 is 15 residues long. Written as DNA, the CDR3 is TGTGCCAGCAGCGACCCCACAGGCAGCTCCTACGAGCAGTACTTC. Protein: CASSDPTGSSYEQYF.

As DNA, the CDR3 is TGTGCCAGCAGCCGATTGGTGAAGAATTCACCCCTCCACTTT. As protein: CASSRLVKNSPLHF. The chain employs TRBV6-5 and TRBJ1-6; no firm D call. The CDR3 is 14 residues long. Trimming cost V 6 bases and J 7 bases, with 13 bases left between them. The germline V gene encodes CDR1 MNHEY and CDR2 SVGAGI.

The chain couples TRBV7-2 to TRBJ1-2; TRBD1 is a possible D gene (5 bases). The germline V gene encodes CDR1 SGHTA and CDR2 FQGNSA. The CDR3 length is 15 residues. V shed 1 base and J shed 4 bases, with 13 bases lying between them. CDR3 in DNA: TGTGCCAGCAGCTTAGGGCGGACGGGGGGCTATGGCTACACCTTC. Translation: CASSLGRTGGYGYTF.